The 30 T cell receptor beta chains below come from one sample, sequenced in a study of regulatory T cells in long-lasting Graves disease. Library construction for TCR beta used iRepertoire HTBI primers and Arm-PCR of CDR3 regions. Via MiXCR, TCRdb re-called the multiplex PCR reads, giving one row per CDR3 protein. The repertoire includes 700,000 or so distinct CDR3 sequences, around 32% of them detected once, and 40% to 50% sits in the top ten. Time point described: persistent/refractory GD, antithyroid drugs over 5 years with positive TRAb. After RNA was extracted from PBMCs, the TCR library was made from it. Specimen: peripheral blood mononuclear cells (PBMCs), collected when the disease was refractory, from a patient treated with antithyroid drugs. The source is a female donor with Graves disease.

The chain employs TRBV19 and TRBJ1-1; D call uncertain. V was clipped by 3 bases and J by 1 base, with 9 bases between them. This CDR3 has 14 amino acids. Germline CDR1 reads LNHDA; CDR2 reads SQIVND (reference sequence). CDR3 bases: TGTGCCAGTAGTATGTTGGCCACGAACACTGAAGCTTTCTTT. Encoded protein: CASSMLATNTEAFF.

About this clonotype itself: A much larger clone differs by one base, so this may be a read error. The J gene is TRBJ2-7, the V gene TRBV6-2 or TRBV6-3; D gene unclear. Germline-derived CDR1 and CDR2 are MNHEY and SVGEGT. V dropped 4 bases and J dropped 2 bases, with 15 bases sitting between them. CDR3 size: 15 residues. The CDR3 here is CASSSPRLSPYEQYF. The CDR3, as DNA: TGTGCCAGCAGTTCCCCACGGCTTAGCCCCTACGAGCAGTACTTC.

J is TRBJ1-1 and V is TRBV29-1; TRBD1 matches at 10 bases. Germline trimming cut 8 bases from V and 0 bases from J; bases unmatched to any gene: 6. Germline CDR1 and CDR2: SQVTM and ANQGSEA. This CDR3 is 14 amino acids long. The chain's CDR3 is CSTSGQGMNTEAFF. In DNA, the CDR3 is TGCAGCACCTCGGGACAGGGGATGAACACTGAAGCTTTCTTT.

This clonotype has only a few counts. The CDR3 DNA reads as TGTGCCAGTAGTATAGGCGGCAGGCTCCAAGAGACCCAGTACTTC. This translates into CASSIGGRLQETQYF. This rearrangement joins TRBV19 to TRBJ2-5; D remains unclear. V lost 1 base and J lost 1, with 10 bases in between. CDR1 and CDR2 from the germline V gene are LNHDA and SQIVND (reference sequence). The CDR3 contains 15 residues.

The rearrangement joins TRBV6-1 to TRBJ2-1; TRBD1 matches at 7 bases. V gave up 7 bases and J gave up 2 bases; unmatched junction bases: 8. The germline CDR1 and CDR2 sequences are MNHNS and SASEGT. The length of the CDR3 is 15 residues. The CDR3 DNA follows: TGTGCCAGCACCGAGGGTGACAGGGCCTACAATGAGCAGTTCTTC. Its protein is CASTEGDRAYNEQFF.

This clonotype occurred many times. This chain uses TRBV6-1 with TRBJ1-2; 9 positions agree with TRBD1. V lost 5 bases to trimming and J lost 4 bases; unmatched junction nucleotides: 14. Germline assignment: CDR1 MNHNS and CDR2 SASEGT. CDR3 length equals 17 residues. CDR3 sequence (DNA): TGTGCCAGCAGTACCCAGGGACAGGGCGCCATACTCTATGGCTACACCTTC. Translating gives CASSTQGQGAILYGYTF.

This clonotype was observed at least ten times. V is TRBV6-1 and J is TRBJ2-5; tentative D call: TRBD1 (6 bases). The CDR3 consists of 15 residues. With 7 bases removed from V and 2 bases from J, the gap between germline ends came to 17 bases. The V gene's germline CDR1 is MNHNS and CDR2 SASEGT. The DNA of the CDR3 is TGTGCCAGCATGCAGGGGCTGGTTGGACAAGAGACCCAGTACTTC. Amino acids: CASMQGLVGQETQYF.

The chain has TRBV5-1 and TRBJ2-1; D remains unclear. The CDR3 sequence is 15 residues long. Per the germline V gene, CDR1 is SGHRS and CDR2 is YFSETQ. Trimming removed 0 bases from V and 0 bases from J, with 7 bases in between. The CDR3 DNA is TGCGCCAGCAGCTTGGGCTACAGCTCCTACAATGAGCAGTTCTTC. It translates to CASSLGYSSYNEQFF.

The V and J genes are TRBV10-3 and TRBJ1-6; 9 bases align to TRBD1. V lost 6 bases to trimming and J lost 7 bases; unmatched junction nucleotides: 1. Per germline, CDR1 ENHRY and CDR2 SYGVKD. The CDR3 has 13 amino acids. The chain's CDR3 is CAIRQGANSPLHF. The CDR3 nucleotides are TGTGCCATCAGACAGGGGGCGAATTCACCCCTCCACTTT.

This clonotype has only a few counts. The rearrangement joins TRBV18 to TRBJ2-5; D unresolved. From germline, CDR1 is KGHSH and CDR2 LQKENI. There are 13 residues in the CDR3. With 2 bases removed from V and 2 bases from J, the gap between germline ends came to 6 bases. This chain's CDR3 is CASSPSRQETQYF. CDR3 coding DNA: TGTGCCAGCTCACCATCTAGACAAGAGACCCAGTACTTC.

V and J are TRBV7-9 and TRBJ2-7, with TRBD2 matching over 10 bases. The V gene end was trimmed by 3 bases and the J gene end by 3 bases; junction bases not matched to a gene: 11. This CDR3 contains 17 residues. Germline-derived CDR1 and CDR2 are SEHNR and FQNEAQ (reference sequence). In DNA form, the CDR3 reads TGTGCCAGCAGCTTTTCCCTAGCGGGAGATTCTCTCTACGAGCAGTACTTC. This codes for CASSFSLAGDSLYEQYF.

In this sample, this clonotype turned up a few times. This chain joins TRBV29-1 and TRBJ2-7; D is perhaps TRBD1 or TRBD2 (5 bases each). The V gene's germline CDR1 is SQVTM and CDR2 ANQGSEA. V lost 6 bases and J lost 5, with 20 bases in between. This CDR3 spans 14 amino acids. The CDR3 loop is CSVARGKGGNEQYF. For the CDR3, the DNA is TGCAGCGTCGCAAGGGGAAAAGGAGGAAACGAGCAGTACTTC.

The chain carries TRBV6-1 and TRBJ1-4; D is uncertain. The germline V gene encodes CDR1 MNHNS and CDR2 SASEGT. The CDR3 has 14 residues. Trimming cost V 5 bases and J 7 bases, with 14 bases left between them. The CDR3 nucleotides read TGTGCCAGCAGTACGAACCCGCGGGGTGAAAAACTGTTTTTT. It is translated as CASSTNPRGEKLFF.

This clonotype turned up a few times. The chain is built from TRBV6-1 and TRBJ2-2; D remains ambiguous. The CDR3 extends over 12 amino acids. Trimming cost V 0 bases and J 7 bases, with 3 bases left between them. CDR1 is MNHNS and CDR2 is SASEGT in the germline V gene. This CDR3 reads CASSEAVGELFF. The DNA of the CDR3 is TGTGCCAGCAGTGAAGCGGTCGGGGAGCTGTTTTTT.

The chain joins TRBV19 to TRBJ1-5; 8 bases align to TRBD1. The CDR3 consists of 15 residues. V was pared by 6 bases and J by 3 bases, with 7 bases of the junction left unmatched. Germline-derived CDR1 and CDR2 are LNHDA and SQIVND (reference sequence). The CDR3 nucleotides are TGTGCCAGTAGAGCAGGACAGGGCGTCAATCAGCCCCAGCATTTT. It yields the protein CASRAGQGVNQPQHF.

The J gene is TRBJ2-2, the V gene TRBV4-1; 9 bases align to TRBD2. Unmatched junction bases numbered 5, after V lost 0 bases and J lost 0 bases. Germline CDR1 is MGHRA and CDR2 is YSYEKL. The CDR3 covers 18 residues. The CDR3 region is CASSQEGLASANTGELFF. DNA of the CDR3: TGCGCCAGCAGCCAAGAAGGACTAGCGTCCGCGAACACCGGGGAGCTGTTTTTT.

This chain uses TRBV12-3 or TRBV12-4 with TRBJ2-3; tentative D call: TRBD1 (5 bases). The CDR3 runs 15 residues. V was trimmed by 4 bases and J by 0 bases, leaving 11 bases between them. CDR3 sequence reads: CASSSIGASTDTQYF. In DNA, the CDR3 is TGTGCCAGCAGTTCGATAGGGGCTAGCACAGATACGCAGTATTTT.

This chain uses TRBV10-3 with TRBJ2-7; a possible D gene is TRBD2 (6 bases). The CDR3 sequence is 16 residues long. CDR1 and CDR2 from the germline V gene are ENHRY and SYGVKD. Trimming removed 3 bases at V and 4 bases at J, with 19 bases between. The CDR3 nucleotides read TGTGCCATCAGTGACGTAGTGGCTAGCGCTTTGTACGAGCAGTACTTC. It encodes CAISDVVASALYEQYF.

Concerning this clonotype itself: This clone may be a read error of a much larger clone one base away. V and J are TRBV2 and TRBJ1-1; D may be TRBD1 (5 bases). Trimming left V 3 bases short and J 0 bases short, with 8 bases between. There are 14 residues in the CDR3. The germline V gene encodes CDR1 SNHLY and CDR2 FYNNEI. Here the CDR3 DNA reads TGTGCCAGCAGTGAGGCCAGGGTGAACACTGAAGCTTTCTTT. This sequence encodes CASSEARVNTEAFF.

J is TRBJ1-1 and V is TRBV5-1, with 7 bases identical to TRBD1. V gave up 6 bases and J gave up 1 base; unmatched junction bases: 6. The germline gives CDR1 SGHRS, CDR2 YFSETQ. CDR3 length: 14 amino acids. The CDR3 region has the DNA TGCGCCAGCAAGAGGGGGCTAACGAACACTGAAGCTTTCTTT. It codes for CASKRGLTNTEAFF.

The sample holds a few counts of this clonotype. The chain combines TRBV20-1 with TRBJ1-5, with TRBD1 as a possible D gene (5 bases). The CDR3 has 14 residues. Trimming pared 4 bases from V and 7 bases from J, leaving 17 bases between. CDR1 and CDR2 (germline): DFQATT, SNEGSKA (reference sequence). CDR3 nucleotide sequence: TGCAGTGCTACGAGCCCAGGGCAAGGACAGCCCCAGCATTTT. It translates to CSATSPGQGQPQHF.

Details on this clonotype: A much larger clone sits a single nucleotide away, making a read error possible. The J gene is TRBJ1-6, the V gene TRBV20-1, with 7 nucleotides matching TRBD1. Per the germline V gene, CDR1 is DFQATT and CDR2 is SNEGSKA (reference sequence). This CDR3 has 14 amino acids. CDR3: CSARGQGWHSPPHF. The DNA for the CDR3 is TGCAGTGCTAGAGGACAGGGTTGGCATTCACCCCCCCACTTT.

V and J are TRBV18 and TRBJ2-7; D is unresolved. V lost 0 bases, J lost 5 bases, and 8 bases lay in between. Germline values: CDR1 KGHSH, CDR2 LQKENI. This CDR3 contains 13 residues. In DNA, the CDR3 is TGTGCCAGCTCACCACCAACGGAGCACGAGCAGTACTTC. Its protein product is CASSPPTEHEQYF.

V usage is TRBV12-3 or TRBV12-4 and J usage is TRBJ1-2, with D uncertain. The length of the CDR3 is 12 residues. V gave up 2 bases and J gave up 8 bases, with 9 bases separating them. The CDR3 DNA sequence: TGTGCCAGCAGTTTATCCGCAGGCGGCTACACCTTC. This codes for CASSLSAGGYTF.

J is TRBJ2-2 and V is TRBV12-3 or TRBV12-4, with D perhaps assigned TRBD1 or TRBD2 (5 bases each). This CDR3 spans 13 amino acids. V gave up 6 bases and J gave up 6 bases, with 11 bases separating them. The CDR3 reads CASRVGTSGELFF. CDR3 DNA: TGTGCCAGCAGGGTCGGGACCTCCGGGGAGCTGTTTTTT.

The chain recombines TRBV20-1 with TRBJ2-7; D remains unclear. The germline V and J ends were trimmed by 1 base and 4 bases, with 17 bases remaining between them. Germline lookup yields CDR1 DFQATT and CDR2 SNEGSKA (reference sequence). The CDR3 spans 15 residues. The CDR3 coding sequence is TGCAGTGCTAGAGCCCATCTGGGGTCGCCTTACGAGCAGTACTTC. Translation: CSARAHLGSPYEQYF.

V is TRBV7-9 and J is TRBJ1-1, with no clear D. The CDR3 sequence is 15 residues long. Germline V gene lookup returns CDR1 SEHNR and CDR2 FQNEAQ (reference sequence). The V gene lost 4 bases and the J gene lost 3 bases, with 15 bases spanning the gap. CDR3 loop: CASSSSSWGDTEAFF. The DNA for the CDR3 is TGTGCCAGCAGCTCCTCCTCTTGGGGAGACACTGAAGCTTTCTTT.

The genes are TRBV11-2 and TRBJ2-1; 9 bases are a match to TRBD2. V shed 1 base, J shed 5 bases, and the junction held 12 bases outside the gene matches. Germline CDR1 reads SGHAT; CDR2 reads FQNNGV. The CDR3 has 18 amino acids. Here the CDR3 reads CASSLGSLRLAENNEQFF. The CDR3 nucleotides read TGTGCCAGCAGCTTAGGAAGTCTTAGACTAGCGGAAAACAATGAGCAGTTCTTC.

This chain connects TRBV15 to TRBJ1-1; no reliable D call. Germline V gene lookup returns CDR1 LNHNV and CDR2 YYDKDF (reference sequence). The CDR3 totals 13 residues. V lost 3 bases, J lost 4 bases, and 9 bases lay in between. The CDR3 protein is CATSSPPTTEAFF. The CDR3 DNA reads TGTGCCACCAGCAGCCCCCCTACCACTGAAGCTTTCTTT. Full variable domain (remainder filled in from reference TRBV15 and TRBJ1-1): DAMVIQNPRYQVTQFGKPVTLSCSQTLNHNVMYWYQQKSSQAPKLLFHYYDKDFNNEADTPDNFQSRRPNTSFCFLDIRSPGLGDTAMYLCATSSPPTTEAFFGQGTRLTVV.

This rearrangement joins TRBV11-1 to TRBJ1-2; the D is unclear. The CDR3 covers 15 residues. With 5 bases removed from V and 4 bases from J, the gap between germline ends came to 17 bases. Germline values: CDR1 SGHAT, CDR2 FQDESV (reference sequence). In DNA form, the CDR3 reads TGTGCCAGCAGCCCCCGTAGCGGGGAAAGCTATGGCTACACCTTC. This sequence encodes CASSPRSGESYGYTF.